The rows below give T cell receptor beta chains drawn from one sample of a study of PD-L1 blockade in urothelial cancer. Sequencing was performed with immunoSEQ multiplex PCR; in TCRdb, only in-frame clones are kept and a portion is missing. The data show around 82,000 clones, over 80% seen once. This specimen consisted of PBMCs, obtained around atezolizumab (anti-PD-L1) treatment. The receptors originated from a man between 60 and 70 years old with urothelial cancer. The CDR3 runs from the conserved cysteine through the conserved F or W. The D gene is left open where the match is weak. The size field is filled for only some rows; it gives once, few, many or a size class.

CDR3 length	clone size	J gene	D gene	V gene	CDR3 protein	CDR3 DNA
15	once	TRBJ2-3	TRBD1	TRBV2	CASSDRTGAADTQYF	TGTGCCAGCAGTGACCGGACAGGGGCGGCAGATACGCAGTATTTT
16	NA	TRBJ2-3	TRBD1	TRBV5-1	CASSLAPGQGLDTQYF	TGCGCCAGCAGCTTGGCACCGGGACAGGGCTTAGATACGCAGTATTTT
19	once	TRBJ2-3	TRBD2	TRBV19	CASSMRGLAGGLSTDTQYF	TGTGCCAGTAGTATGCGGGGACTAGCGGGAGGGCTCAGCACAGATACGCAGTATTTT
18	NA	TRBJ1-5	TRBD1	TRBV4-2	CASSEAGTGAISNQPQHF	TGTGCCAGCAGCGAAGCCGGGACAGGGGCTATTAGCAATCAGCCCCAGCATTTT
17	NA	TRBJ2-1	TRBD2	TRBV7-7	CASSTSGGAGFPNEQFF	TGTGCCAGCAGCACTAGCGGGGGGGCCGGTTTCCCCAATGAGCAGTTCTTC
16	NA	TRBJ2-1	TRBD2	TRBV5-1	CASSGTGTSGKDEQFF	TGCGCCAGCTCCGGGACCGGGACTAGCGGGAAGGATGAGCAGTTCTTC
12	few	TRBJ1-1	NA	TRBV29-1	CSSQGSNTEAFF	TGCAGCTCCCAGGGCTCGAACACTGAAGCTTTCTTT
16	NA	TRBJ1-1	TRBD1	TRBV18	CASSPSTGVRGTEAFF	TGTGCCAGCTCACCGTCGACAGGGGTCCGGGGCACTGAAGCTTTCTTT
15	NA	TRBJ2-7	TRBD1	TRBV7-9	CASSERGTGFGEQYF	TGTGCCAGCTCCGAACGAGGGACAGGGTTCGGCGAGCAGTACTTC
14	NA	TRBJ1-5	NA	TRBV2	CASSESRGRQPQHF	TGTGCCAGCAGTGAAAGCCGGGGGAGACAGCCCCAGCATTTT
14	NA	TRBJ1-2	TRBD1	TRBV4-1	CASSIGQGEYGYTF	TGCGCCAGCAGCATAGGACAGGGGGAATATGGCTACACCTTC
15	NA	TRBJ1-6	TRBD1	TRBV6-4	CASSPQGGSNSPLHF	TGTGCCAGCAGTCCTCAGGGGGGTAGTAATTCACCCCTCCACTTT
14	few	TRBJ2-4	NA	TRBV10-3	CAISESTDNGIQYF	TGTGCCATCAGTGAGTCAACGGACAACGGCATTCAGTACTTC
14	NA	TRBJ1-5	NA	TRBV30	CAWSSGGLNQPQHF	TGTGCCTGGAGTAGCGGAGGCCTCAATCAGCCCCAGCATTTT
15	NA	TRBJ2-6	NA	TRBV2	CASSVSDSGANVLTF	TGTGCCAGCAGTGTGTCAGACTCTGGGGCCAACGTCCTGACTTTC
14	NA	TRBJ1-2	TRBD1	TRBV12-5	CASGPRDRVGGYTF	TGTGCTAGTGGTCCCCGGGACAGGGTGGGTGGCTACACCTTC
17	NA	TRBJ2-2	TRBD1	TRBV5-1	CASSLTFTGGNTGELFF	TGCGCCAGCAGCTTAACATTTACAGGGGGGAACACCGGGGAGCTGTTTTTT
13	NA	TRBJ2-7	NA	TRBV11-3	CASSLGYSYEQYF	TGTGCCAGCAGCTTAGGCTACTCCTACGAGCAGTACTTC
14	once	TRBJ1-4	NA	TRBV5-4	CASSLSGSNEKLFF	TGTGCCAGCAGCTTGTCAGGGTCTAATGAAAAACTGTTTTTT
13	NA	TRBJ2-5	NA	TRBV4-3	CASSQALQETQYF	TGCGCCAGCAGCCAAGCCCTCCAAGAGACCCAGTACTTC
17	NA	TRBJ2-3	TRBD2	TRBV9	CASAGAGGLSGTDTQYF	TGTGCCAGCGCGGGAGCGGGGGGGTTGAGTGGCACAGATACGCAGTATTTT
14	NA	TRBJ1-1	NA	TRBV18	CASSPRASNTEAFF	TGTGCCAGCTCACCACGAGCATCGAACACTGAAGCTTTCTTT
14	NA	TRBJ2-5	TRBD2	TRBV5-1	CASSLGGGLETQYF	TGCGCCAGCAGCTTGGGCGGGGGGCTGGAGACCCAGTACTTC
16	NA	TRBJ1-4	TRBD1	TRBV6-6	CASSLGQEISNEKLFF	TGTGCCAGCAGTTTGGGACAGGAAATCTCTAATGAAAAACTGTTTTTT
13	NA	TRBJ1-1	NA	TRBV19	CATQAGGTDEAFF	TGTGCCACCCAGGCGGGGGGGACGGATGAAGCTTTCTTT
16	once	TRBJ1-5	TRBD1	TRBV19	CASSSDRVVSNQPQHF	TGTGCCAGTAGTAGCGACAGGGTGGTTAGCAATCAGCCCCAGCATTTT
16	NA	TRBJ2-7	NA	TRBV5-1	CASSLDEVAGAYEQYF	TGCGCCAGCAGCTTGGATGAGGTCGCCGGCGCCTACGAGCAGTACTTC
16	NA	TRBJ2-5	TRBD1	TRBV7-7	CASSASGQGMGETQYF	TGTGCCAGCAGCGCCTCGGGACAGGGGATGGGAGAGACCCAGTACTTC
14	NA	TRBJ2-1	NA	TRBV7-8	CASSMIVRGNEQFF	TGTGCCAGCAGCATGATCGTCCGGGGCAATGAGCAGTTCTTC
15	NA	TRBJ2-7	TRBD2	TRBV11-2	CASSSALAGSYEQYF	TGTGCCAGCAGCTCAGCACTAGCGGGCTCCTACGAGCAGTACTTC
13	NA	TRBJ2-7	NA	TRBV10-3	CAISGGRSYEQYF	TGTGCCATCAGTGGCGGGCGGTCCTACGAGCAGTACTTC
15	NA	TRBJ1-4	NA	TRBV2	CASSRGFRANEKLFF	TGTGCCAGCAGTCGAGGGTTTAGGGCTAATGAAAAACTGTTTTTT
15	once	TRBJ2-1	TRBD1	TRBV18	CASSQGQGTFNEQFF	TGTGCCAGCTCCCAGGGACAGGGCACCTTCAATGAGCAGTTCTTC
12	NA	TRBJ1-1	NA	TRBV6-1	CASRRGNTEAFF	TGTGCCAGCAGACGGGGAAACACTGAAGCTTTCTTT
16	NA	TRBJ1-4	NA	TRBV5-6	CASSFRGSATNEKLFF	TGTGCCAGCAGCTTCAGAGGAAGTGCAACTAATGAAAAACTGTTTTTT
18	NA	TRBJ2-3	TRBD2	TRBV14	CASSQGFGGGARTDTQYF	TGTGCCAGCAGCCAAGGATTCGGGGGGGGAGCCCGCACAGATACGCAGTATTTT
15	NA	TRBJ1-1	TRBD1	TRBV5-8	CASSLSRDRVPEAFF	TGTGCCAGCAGCTTGTCCCGGGACAGGGTCCCTGAAGCTTTCTTT
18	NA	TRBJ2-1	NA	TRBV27	CASSPYITGRERYNEQFF	TGTGCCAGCAGTCCCTATATTACGGGACGGGAGCGCTACAATGAGCAGTTCTTC